The 3 T cell receptor beta chains below come from one sample, sequenced in a study of shared clonotypes between healthy human individuals. Profiling relied on immunoSEQ multiplex PCR, and the TCRdb table lists in-frame clones only, not all of them. Of 1.4 million to 1.5 million clones listed, roughly 96% were seen once; the top ten hold 0.95% to 1.5%. The specimen was naive CD4+ T cells sorted from blood. Subset specified: CD45RA+ positively selected. Source of these receptors: a young man in good health.

V is TRBV6-6 and J is TRBJ2-7; TRBD1 matches at 9 bases. Germline CDR1 and CDR2: MNHNY and SVGAGI (reference sequence). V shed 6 bases, J shed 1 base, and the junction held 10 bases outside the gene matches. The CDR3 is 16 residues long. CDR3 nucleotides: TGTGCCAGCAGCCCCCTAGGGACAGGGCCGTCCTACGAGCAGTACTTC. It codes for CASSPLGTGPSYEQYF.

About this clone: The same CDR3 arises from other DNA sequences in this sample as well. This sequence joins TRBV5-1 and TRBJ2-3; D remains unclear. This CDR3 region has 14 residues. Germline CDR1 and CDR2: SGHRS and YFSETQ. The ends were cut back, 0 bases at V and 1 base at J, with 6 bases in the middle. DNA for the CDR3: TGCGCCAGCAGCTTGGTTAGGGGCACAGATACGCAGTATTTT. It translates to CASSLVRGTDTQYF.

This rearrangement joins TRBV7-2 to TRBJ2-2; either TRBD1 or TRBD2 may supply D (5 bases each). Germline V gene lookup returns CDR1 SGHTA and CDR2 FQGNSA. The V end lost 5 bases, the J end lost 0 bases, and 13 bases lay between the germline ends. CDR3 length equals 16 residues. CDR3 sequence: CASSPKGTTNTGELFF. CDR3 in DNA: TGTGCCAGCAGCCCAAAGGGGACCACGAACACCGGGGAGCTGTTTTTT. The full variable domain, completed using reference TRBV7-2 and TRBJ2-2, is GAGVSQSPSNKVTEKGKDVELRCDPISGHTALYWYRQSLGQGLEFLIYFQGNSAPDKSGLPSDRFSAERTGGSVSTLTIQRTQQEDSAVYLCASSPKGTTNTGELFFGEGSRLTVL.